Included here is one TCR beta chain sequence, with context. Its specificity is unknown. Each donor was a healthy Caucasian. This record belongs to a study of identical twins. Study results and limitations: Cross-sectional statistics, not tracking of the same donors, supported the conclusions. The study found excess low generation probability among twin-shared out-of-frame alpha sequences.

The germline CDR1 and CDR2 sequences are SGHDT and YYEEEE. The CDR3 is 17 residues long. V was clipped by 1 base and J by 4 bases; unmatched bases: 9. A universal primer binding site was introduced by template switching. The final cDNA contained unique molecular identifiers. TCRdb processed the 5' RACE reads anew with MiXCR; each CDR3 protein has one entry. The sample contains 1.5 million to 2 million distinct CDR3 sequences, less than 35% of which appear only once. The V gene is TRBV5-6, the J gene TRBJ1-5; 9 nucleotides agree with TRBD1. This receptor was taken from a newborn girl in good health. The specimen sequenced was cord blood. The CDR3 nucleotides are TGTGCCAGCAGCTTGAGGCCCGGGACAGGGATAAATCAGCCCCAGCATTTT. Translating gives CASSLRPGTGINQPQHF.